The present TCR beta chain was sequenced within a study of read filtering for tumor transcriptome and immune sequencing. Study as a whole: Mean patient age was roughly 66 years, range about 45 to 90; 17 male, roughly 14 female. Transcriptome libraries were built from DNase-treated RNA. Study outcomes and limitations: In IR-seq, single-read clonotypes were about 81.9% of clonotypes but 3% to 3.5% of reads. Sorted CD138-negative bone marrow cells were not purified T cells.

V was clipped by 4 bases and J by 0 bases, with 17 bases between them. This CDR3 spans 17 amino acids. Per the germline V gene, CDR1 is SGDLS and CDR2 is YYNGEE. Molecular barcoded adaptors covering alpha/delta and beta/gamma chains were used on approximately 440 ng RNA. MiXCR, run by TCRdb on the reads, gives a single entry per CDR3 protein. This table has about 10,000 distinct CDR3 sequences, 15% to 20% appearing once. This clonotype showed up many times. Antigen specificity is unknown. The sequenced sample was a population of CD138-negative cells sorted from bone marrow. The rearrangement joins TRBV9 to TRBJ1-3; D is uncertain. The receptor's source is a donor at least 40 years old with multiple myeloma. CDR3 residues: CASSPSNGRSSGNTIYF. The CDR3 bases are TGTGCCAGCAGCCCCTCCAATGGACGGAGCTCTGGAAACACCATATATTTT.